The TCR beta chain under discussion was sequenced for a study of blood T cell repertoires in COVID-19 (dated by TCRdb to about 2020). With regard to the full study: Samples covering the acute and convalescent phases of COVID-19 were provided by collaborators in the United States, Italy and Spain. The repertoires were released in a freely available public database intended as a resource for research on the immune response to SARS-CoV-2. The material from the prospective study consisted of cDNA or gDNA derived from T cells, B-cell-depleted T cells, or PBMCs. Samples came from the ongoing ImmuneRACE study (first 160 participants) plus 1,254 subjects from 6 global collaborators. A de-identified subject ID, COVID-19 status, age in years and sex were almost always included in the sample metadata. Where available, HLA class I and class II types were obtained from metadata supplied by the sample provider rather than from assay-based typing. Deeply sampled blood TCRbeta repertoires from subjects exposed to, actively infected with, or recovered from COVID-19 were included in the dataset. Study-level results and caveats: The amount of clinical and demographic metadata varied by source and participant and was provided uncurated.

The collaborating institutions used their own protocols to collect whole blood in K2EDTA tubes. For TCRbeta analysis, collaborator samples were shipped as frozen whole blood, as isolated PBMCs, or as DNA extracted from either sample type. As concerns this clone: What this receptor recognizes is not known. Nothing much larger sits one base from this clone, and base qualities are not available.

TCRbeta CDR3 regions were amplified from genomic DNA by means of the immunoSEQ Assay, a bias-controlled multiplex PCR. In the original analysis: The number of nucleated cells in each sample was estimated by amplification of reference gene primers within the assay. To quantify the absolute abundance of each unique TCRbeta CDR3 rearrangement, sequence reads were collapsed and filtered. For each sample, productive Simpson clonality was calculated by taking the square root of Simpson's diversity index across productive rearrangements. TCRdb carries this immuneACCESS record with in-frame sequences only. Its versions omit some clonotypes, under half of them owing to an unresolved V gene in the studies checked, with the rest unexplained. Clone size and the V and J calls come from that table; the DNA yielded D and trimming. The sample has tens of thousands of clones on record, around nine tenths of them singletons. The ten largest clones capture about 5% of the sample.

Sequences SGHRS (CDR1) and YFSETQ (CDR2) are obtained from the germline V gene. The germline V and J ends show losses of 4 bases and 0 bases respectively, and no gene match explains 7 bases of the junction. The CDR3 has 16 amino acids, counting the end cysteine and phenylalanine. This entry keeps only the CDR3 DNA: 48 bases, framed from base 1. This sequence uses TRBV5-1 and TRBJ2-3; TRBD2 agrees with 8 junctional bases. Sequencing was carried out using peripheral blood. The clonotype was recovered from a man in his fifties or sixties with active or convalescent COVID-19. The nucleotide sequence reads as follows: TGCGCCAGCAGCCAACGAGCGGGGGCTAGCACAGATACGCAGTATTTT. Its protein reads: CASSQRAGASTDTQYF.